The 24 T cell receptor beta chains in this list originate from one sample, sequenced in a study of T-cell reconstitution after alpha-beta-depleted transplantation in children. Unique molecular identifiers tagged the TCRbeta library. MiXCR was run by TCRdb on the PCR reads, yielding one entry per CDR3 protein. The profile covers approximately 980,000 distinct CDR3 sequences, with under 30% appearing a single time and 28% taken by the ten largest. Specimen: PBMCs, mostly from graft donor cells, collected 360 days after TCRalphabeta/CD19-depleted stem cell transplant. The source is a boy in the first two years of life who had a stem cell transplant for SCID, so the T cells may come from the graft donor.

V and J are TRBV20-1 and TRBJ1-2; D unresolved. V lost 5 bases and J 2 bases, leaving 15 bases between the germline ends. The CDR3 loop spans 14 amino acids. CDR1 DFQATT and CDR2 SNEGSKA come from the germline V gene (reference sequence). The CDR3 DNA follows: TGCAGTGCTCCGACTTATCCGCGGAACTATGGCTACACCTTC. It codes for CSAPTYPRNYGYTF.

This clonotype has a count of ten or more. The chain couples TRBV5-1 to TRBJ1-1; D not resolved. Germline loops: CDR1 SGHRS, CDR2 YFSETQ. V lost 2 bases and J lost 2, with 7 bases in between. This CDR3 has 13 residues. CDR3: CASSFVANTEAFF. CDR3 nucleotides: TGCGCCAGCAGCTTCGTAGCAAACACTGAAGCTTTCTTT.

This clonotype came up a few times. The J gene is TRBJ2-7, the V gene TRBV7-8; no definite D call. The germline gives CDR1 SGHVS, CDR2 FQNEAQ. V lost 5 bases, J lost 2 bases, and 13 bases lay in between. The length of the CDR3 is 14 residues. The CDR3 DNA sequence: TGTGCCAGCAGCCCGAGGTACCAACCCTACGAGCAGTACTTC. It yields the protein CASSPRYQPYEQYF.

This clonotype was recorded a few times. The chain combines TRBV12-3 or TRBV12-4 with TRBJ1-1; 7 bases line up with TRBD1. The ends lost 3 bases at V and 4 bases at J; junction bases unmatched: 8. This CDR3 spans 15 amino acids. This CDR3 reads CASSLVTGLTTEAFF. CDR3 bases: TGTGCCAGCAGTTTGGTGACAGGGCTGACCACTGAAGCTTTCTTT.

This clonotype has more than one count but fewer than ten. This chain links TRBV10-3 with TRBJ2-1, with 13 bases lining up with TRBD2. The CDR3 is 16 residues long. CDR1 and CDR2 from the germline V gene are ENHRY and SYGVKD. V trimming: 10 bases; J trimming: 0 bases; junction bases outside the gene matches: 6. The CDR3 DNA reads TGTGCCACGACGGGACTAGCGGGGATCTCCTACAATGAGCAGTTCTTC. It codes for CATTGLAGISYNEQFF.

In DNA form, the CDR3 reads TGCGCCAGCAGCCAAGATGGCGGGGGGGCGGGGACAGATACGCAGTATTTT. Its translation is CASSQDGGGAGTDTQYF. The chain joins TRBV4-1 to TRBJ2-3; 9 bases are shared with TRBD2. This CDR3 has 17 residues. The trim removed 0 bases at V and 3 bases at J, leaving 7 bases unmatched. CDR1 and CDR2 (germline): MGHRA, YSYEKL.

V gene TRBV29-1 combines with J gene TRBJ1-4, with 8 bases aligning to TRBD1. V shed 4 bases, J shed 7 bases, and the junction held 11 bases outside the gene matches. The CDR3 is 15 amino acids. The germline CDR1 and CDR2 sequences are SQVTM and ANQGSEA. The CDR3 sequence is CSVGLPGQEGEKLFF. In nucleotides, the CDR3 is TGCAGCGTTGGTCTACCGGGACAGGAGGGTGAAAAACTGTTTTTT.

The V gene is TRBV12-3 or TRBV12-4, the J gene TRBJ2-2, with a weak D call TRBD2 (6 bases). The V and J ends lost 5 bases and 1 base respectively, with 11 bases between them. The CDR3 totals 15 residues. For the CDR3, the DNA is TGTGCCAGCAGTCTACTAGCAAGGAACACCGGGGAGCTGTTTTTT. This encodes CASSLLARNTGELFF.

This clonotype was counted only a few times. The gene calls are TRBV5-1 and TRBJ1-5, with D unclear. The germline V gene has CDR1 SGHRS and CDR2 YFSETQ. The CDR3 is 13 residues long. V was clipped by 0 bases and J by 5 bases, with 6 bases between them. CDR3 sequence: CASSLAGYQPQHF. The CDR3 DNA is TGCGCCAGCAGCTTGGCGGGGTATCAGCCCCAGCATTTT.

This clonotype appeared a single time. This sequence joins TRBV15 and TRBJ2-5; D is unresolved. Trimming left V 2 bases short and J 1 base short, with 5 bases between. This CDR3 has 13 residues. Germline CDR1 is LNHNV and CDR2 is YYDKDF (reference sequence). CDR3 nucleotides: TGTGCCACCAGCAGACCTACCCAAGAGACCCAGTACTTC. This translates into CATSRPTQETQYF. Full variable domain (rest looked up from reference TRBV15 and TRBJ2-5): DAMVIQNPRYQVTQFGKPVTLSCSQTLNHNVMYWYQQKSSQAPKLLFHYYDKDFNNEADTPDNFQSRRPNTSFCFLDIRSPGLGDTAMYLCATSRPTQETQYFGPGTRLLVL.

This clonotype showed up just a few times. The V gene is TRBV5-1, the J gene TRBJ2-1; 10 bases match TRBD2. V lost 6 bases to trimming and J lost 2 bases; unmatched junction nucleotides: 5. Germline assignment: CDR1 SGHRS and CDR2 YFSETQ. This CDR3 contains 15 residues. This chain's CDR3 is CASTPTSGAYNEQFF. For the CDR3, the DNA is TGCGCCAGCACCCCAACTAGCGGGGCCTACAATGAGCAGTTCTTC.

Only a few counts were recorded for this clonotype. This rearrangement joins TRBV5-1 to TRBJ1-1; TRBD1 agrees at 7 bases. V was clipped by 2 bases and J by 3 bases; unmatched bases: 4. Germline V gene sequence: CDR1 SGHRS, CDR2 YFSETQ. There are 14 residues in the CDR3. The CDR3 loop is CASSLGTADTEAFF. The CDR3 DNA is TGCGCCAGCAGCTTAGGGACAGCGGACACTGAAGCTTTCTTT.

J is TRBJ1-1 and V is TRBV12-3 or TRBV12-4, with D maybe TRBD1 (6 bases). This CDR3 spans 14 amino acids. Trimming removed 6 bases from V and 3 bases from J, with 14 bases in between. This CDR3 reads CASRVDRWDTEAFF. In DNA form, the CDR3 reads TGTGCCAGCAGGGTAGACAGGTGGGACACTGAAGCTTTCTTT.

This clonotype was counted only a few times. The chain uses TRBV4-2 and TRBJ2-7; 9 nucleotides line up with TRBD1. The CDR3 extends over 16 amino acids. Germline CDR1 is LGHNA and CDR2 is YNFKEQ. The junction had 7 bases not matched to a gene; V was cut back by 2 bases and J by 2 bases. CDR3 sequence (DNA): TGTGCCAGCAGCCAACTCACCGGGACAGGGACCTACGAGCAGTACTTC. Protein sequence: CASSQLTGTGTYEQYF.

The chain links TRBV7-3 to TRBJ2-1; 7 positions match TRBD2. Looked up from germline, CDR1 is SGHTA and CDR2 is FQGTGA. The CDR3 is 15 amino acids. Unmatched junction bases numbered 6, after V lost 5 bases and J lost 2 bases. The CDR3: CASSNGLVPYNEQFF. Here the CDR3 DNA reads TGTGCCAGCAGCAATGGACTAGTACCCTACAATGAGCAGTTCTTC.

The J gene is TRBJ2-7, the V gene TRBV20-1; D is ambiguous. The CDR3 loop spans 13 amino acids. CDR1 DFQATT and CDR2 SNEGSKA come from the germline V gene (reference sequence). Trimming shortened V by 1 base and J by 3 bases, and 10 bases separated the two germline ends. The CDR3 is CSARGNRDYEQYF. In DNA, the CDR3 is TGCAGTGCTAGAGGGAATAGAGACTACGAGCAGTACTTC.

This clonotype was seen more than once but under ten times. This chain joins TRBV20-1 and TRBJ2-2; D may be TRBD2 (7 bases). Germline CDR1 is DFQATT and CDR2 is SNEGSKA (reference sequence). This CDR3 is built from 12 residues. With 5 bases removed from V and 6 bases from J, the gap between germline ends came to 10 bases. This CDR3 reads CSAQGGAGELFF. CDR3 bases: TGCAGTGCTCAAGGGGGGGCCGGGGAGCTGTTTTTT.

The gene calls are TRBV5-1 and TRBJ2-1; D ambiguous. The CDR3 contains 17 residues. Germline CDR1 and CDR2: SGHRS and YFSETQ. Trimming stripped 2 bases from V and 1 base from J, with 16 bases between. CDR3 sequence: CASSLSVLSFSYNEQFF. CDR3 in DNA: TGCGCCAGCAGCTTATCCGTCCTGTCTTTTTCCTACAATGAGCAGTTCTTC.

This clonotype has a handful of counts. CDR3 protein: CASSSTGTQRRFF. CDR3 bases: TGTGCCAGCAGTTCCACCGGGACTCAAAGGCGGTTCTTC. The chain links TRBV27 to TRBJ2-1; D might be TRBD2 (6 bases). This CDR3 contains 13 residues. Per germline, CDR1 MNHEY and CDR2 SMNVEV (reference sequence). Between the trimmed V and J ends, which lost 4 bases and 15 bases, there was a span of 19 bases.

The sample holds a few counts of this clonotype. The CDR3 region has the DNA TGTGCCAGCAGTTATCGGGCAGAGAGCTCCTACAATGAGCAGTTCTTC. Translated: CASSYRAESSYNEQFF. The chain carries TRBV6-5 and TRBJ2-1; D remains unclear. The CDR3 runs 16 residues. Between the trimmed V and J ends, which lost 3 bases and 0 bases, there was a span of 12 bases. Germline V CDR1 and CDR2: MNHEY, SVGAGI.

The rearrangement links TRBV12-3 or TRBV12-4 to TRBJ1-2; 8 bases align to TRBD1. The V and J ends lost 5 bases and 5 bases, in that order; junction bases with no gene match: 13. This CDR3 is 16 amino acids long. CDR3 DNA sequence: TGTGCCAGCAGTCCCGTAGACAGGGGTGAACTTTATGGCTACACCTTC. It yields the protein CASSPVDRGELYGYTF.

This clonotype has just a few counts. J is TRBJ2-2 and V is TRBV12-3 or TRBV12-4, with TRBD2 matching over 8 bases. V shed 2 bases and J 5 bases; nucleotides not matched to a gene: 7. The CDR3 totals 16 residues. CDR3 sequence (DNA): TGTGCCAGCAGTTTATTTGCGGGGGGAGAGACCGGGGAGCTGTTTTTT. The encoded protein is CASSLFAGGETGELFF.

This clonotype was seen a few times. The chain couples TRBV14 to TRBJ2-7; TRBD1 matches at 8 bases. Per germline, CDR1 SGHDN and CDR2 FVKESK. The CDR3 length is 14 residues. J gave up 6 bases and V 6 bases, and 10 bases lay outside the gene matches. This CDR3 is CASRRDRGEGEQYF. The CDR3 nucleotides are TGTGCCAGCAGGAGAGACAGGGGTGAAGGCGAGCAGTACTTC. Full variable domain (remainder filled in from reference TRBV14 and TRBJ2-7): EAGVTQFPSHSVIEKGQTVTLRCDPISGHDNLYWYRRVMGKEIKFLLHFVKESKQDESGMPNNRFLAERTGGTYSTLKVQPAELEDSGVYFCASRRDRGEGEQYFGPGTRLTVT.

The J gene is TRBJ1-1, the V gene TRBV20-1; no clear D gene. V shed 0 bases and J shed 2 bases, with 13 bases lying between them. The CDR3 runs to 15 residues. CDR1 is DFQATT, CDR2 SNEGSKA, per germline (reference sequence). The CDR3 here is CSAREGSHRNTEAFF. Here the CDR3 DNA reads TGCAGTGCTAGAGAGGGGTCCCACCGAAACACTGAAGCTTTCTTT.